A selection of T cell receptor beta chains follows, all from one sample in a study of neurological immune-mediated disorders. TCRdb used MiXCR to reprocess the 5' RACE reads, holding one entry per CDR3 protein. The sample consists of around 30,000 distinct CDR3 sequences, around 12% of them appearing once. Source material: PBMCs. The receptors were sampled from a man aged 60-69 years in good health. Both conserved end residues are part of each CDR3. A D gene is named only where the DNA matches it firmly. Not all rows give a size; the values are once, few, many and, for expanded clones, a class.

size	length	D	V	J	DNA	CDR3
many	14	NA	TRBV6-6	TRBJ2-2	TGTGCCAGCAGTCCGAAACCGAACACCGGGGAGCTGTTTTTT	CASSPKPNTGELFF
many	13	NA	TRBV6-5	TRBJ2-7	TGTGCCAGCAGACGAGGACCCATCTACGAGCAGTACTTC	CASRRGPIYEQYF
many	12	NA	TRBV20-1	TRBJ1-2	TGCAGTGCTCCAACAGATGACTATGGCTACACCTTC	CSAPTDDYGYTF
many	15	TRBD1	TRBV27	TRBJ1-5	TGTGCCAGCAAAAAGGACAGGGGGAGACATCAGCCCCAGCATTTT	CASKKDRGRHQPQHF
many	15	NA	TRBV4-1	TRBJ2-3	TGCGCCAGCAGCCCCCCGGGACATCCAACAGATACGCAGTATTTT	CASSPPGHPTDTQYF
many	14	NA	TRBV5-1	TRBJ2-3	TGCGCCAGCAGCTTGGGCGGAATGGGAGATACGCAGTATTTT	CASSLGGMGDTQYF
many	15	NA	TRBV5-1	TRBJ2-1	TGCGCCAGCAGCTTGGGGACTACAGGGATCAATGAGCAGTTCTTC	CASSLGTTGINEQFF
once	14	NA	TRBV5-5	TRBJ1-5	TGTGCCAGCAGCTTGGACCCTTGGGTGAAGCCCCAGCATTTT	CASSLDPWVKPQHF
many	13	NA	TRBV11-3	TRBJ2-5	TGTGCCAGCAGCCGAGGGGGGACTGAGACCCAGTACTTC	CASSRGGTETQYF
NA	14	NA	TRBV5-1	TRBJ1-2	TGCGCCAGCAGCTTGGCTGGGGGGGGTCGTGGCTACACCTTC	CASSLAGGGRGYTF
many	14	TRBD2	TRBV7-3	TRBJ2-5	TGTGCCAGCAGTCCAAGCGGGAGTAGGGAGACCCAGTACTTC	CASSPSGSRETQYF
NA	12	NA	TRBV3-1	TRBJ1-2	TGTGCCAGCAACCAGGGGATTAATGGCTACACCTTC	CASNQGINGYTF
many	15	TRBD2	TRBV28	TRBJ2-3	TGTGCCAGCAGCCAGACTAGCGCCCCATCAGATACGCAGTATTTT	CASSQTSAPSDTQYF
many	13	NA	TRBV27	TRBJ2-2	TGTGCCAGCAGTTGGGTGGACACCGGGGAGCTGTTTTTT	CASSWVDTGELFF
many	15	NA	TRBV7-3	TRBJ2-2	TGTGCCAGCAGCCCTCTCGGGGGACCAACCGGGGAGCTGTTTTTT	CASSPLGGPTGELFF
medium-sized	15	NA	TRBV10-3	TRBJ1-1	TGTGCCATCAGTGATCCACAGAGGTCGAACACTGAAGCTTTCTTT	CAISDPQRSNTEAFF
many	16	TRBD1	TRBV18	TRBJ2-7	TGTGCCAGCTCACCACCTGGACAGGGCTCTCCCTACGAGCAGTACTTC	CASSPPGQGSPYEQYF
many	18	NA	TRBV15	TRBJ2-7	TGTGCCACCAGCAGAGGGACCCCGGTCGGACAGCCCAACTACGAGCAGTACTTC	CATSRGTPVGQPNYEQYF
many	18	NA	TRBV7-4	TRBJ1-6	TGTGCCAGCCAGCCACCTCGGGGCCTAGTCTCCTATAATTCACCCCTCCACTTT	CASQPPRGLVSYNSPLHF
many	17	NA	TRBV5-1	TRBJ2-1	TGCGCCAGCAGCTTGGAGGTACGGGGTAGCTCCTACAATGAGCAGTTCTTC	CASSLEVRGSSYNEQFF
many	14	NA	TRBV12-3/TRBV12-4	TRBJ1-6	TGTGCCAGCAGTTTACGGATGCTCAATTCACCCCTCCACTTT	CASSLRMLNSPLHF
many	15	TRBD1	TRBV4-3	TRBJ2-7	TGCGCCAGCAGCCAAGATCCTAGGACAGGGCAAGAGCAGTACTTC	CASSQDPRTGQEQYF
many	13	TRBD1	TRBV7-9	TRBJ1-1	TGTGCCAGCACCTTCCGACAGGGCACTGAAGCTTTCTTT	CASTFRQGTEAFF
many	13	NA	TRBV5-1	TRBJ2-3	TGCGCCAGCAGCCTAACACCAACCAATACGCAGTATTTT	CASSLTPTNTQYF
NA	15	NA	TRBV19	TRBJ1-2	TGTGCCAGTAGTATAGGGGAGCAGTTTAACTATGGCTACACCTTC	CASSIGEQFNYGYTF
medium-sized	16	NA	TRBV3-1	TRBJ2-5	TGTGCCAGCAGCCAAGATGTGATCTCAGGGCAAGAGACCCAGTACTTC	CASSQDVISGQETQYF
many	15	NA	TRBV12-3/TRBV12-4	TRBJ2-3	TGTGCCAGCCCCCCGTCCAGCGTAAGCACAGATACGCAGTATTTT	CASPPSSVSTDTQYF
NA	16	NA	TRBV5-1	TRBJ2-2	NA	CASSRVASGNTGELIF
many	11	NA	TRBV20-1	TRBJ2-5	TGCAGTGCACCCTGGGGAGAGACCCAGTACTTC	CSAPWGETQYF
many	16	TRBD2	TRBV12-3/TRBV12-4	TRBJ2-5	TGTGCCAGCAGTTTAGGTGCTAGCGGGGGGTTGAAGACCCAGTACTTC	CASSLGASGGLKTQYF
many	14	NA	TRBV20-1	TRBJ2-1	TGCAGTGCTAGAGGGTTAGGAGGCCCCTCGGAGCAGTTCTTC	CSARGLGGPSEQFF
many	15	NA	TRBV7-9	TRBJ2-1	TGTGCCAGCAGCTCCAACCGGGGGTTTAACAATGAGCAGTTCTTC	CASSSNRGFNNEQFF
many	14	TRBD1	TRBV10-3	TRBJ1-2	TGTGCCATCAGTGACCGGGACAGAAACTATGGCTACACCTTC	CAISDRDRNYGYTF
NA	13	TRBD2	TRBV6-5	TRBJ2-7	TGTGCCAGCAAGATGACTAGCGATCCCGAGCAGTACTTC	CASKMTSDPEQYF
many	14	NA	TRBV20-1	TRBJ2-3	TGCAGTGCTAGTGGCGGGGTTTACACAGATACGCAGTATTTT	CSASGGVYTDTQYF
many	14	NA	TRBV3-1	TRBJ2-7	TGTGCCAGCAGCCAAAACGTCGGCTCCTACGAGCAGTACTTC	CASSQNVGSYEQYF
many	14	NA	TRBV5-1	TRBJ2-5	TGCGCCAGCAGCTTAGGAGGGGGCGAGGAGACCCAGTACTTC	CASSLGGGEETQYF
NA	14	TRBD1	TRBV10-3	TRBJ1-1	TGTGCCACGGGAGGACAGGGGGGGAACACTGAAGCTTTCTTT	CATGGQGGNTEAFF
many	11	NA	TRBV7-7	TRBJ2-3	TGTGCTATCAAGACTGTAGATACGCAGTATTTT	CAIKTVDTQYF
few	12	NA	TRBV7-3	TRBJ1-1	TGTGCCAGCCGGGGATTCGGCACTGAAGCTTTCTTT	CASRGFGTEAFF
many	17	TRBD2	TRBV5-6	TRBJ2-3	TGTGCCAGCAGCTTGGCTCGGGGAGGACTAGTCGGAGATACGCAGTATTTT	CASSLARGGLVGDTQYF
many	14	NA	TRBV29-1	TRBJ2-5	TGCAGCGTTGGCCCGACAACTAGGGGTGAGACCCAGTACTTC	CSVGPTTRGETQYF
NA	16	NA	TRBV12-3/TRBV12-4	TRBJ2-2	TGTGCCAGCAGACCCCTGGGCGGGACGAACACCGGGGAGCTGTTTTTT	CASRPLGGTNTGELFF
NA	15	NA	TRBV18	TRBJ1-1	TGTGCCAGCTCACCACCTATTGGAGGGGAGGGTGAAGCTTTCTTT	CASSPPIGGEGEAFF
many	15	NA	TRBV5-1	TRBJ2-2	TGCGCCAGCAGCTTGGGAGGGTCGGACACCGGGGAGCTGTTTTTT	CASSLGGSDTGELFF
many	12	NA	TRBV20-1	TRBJ2-2	TGCAGTGCCCGGGGTGGCACCGGGGAGCTGTTTTTT	CSARGGTGELFF